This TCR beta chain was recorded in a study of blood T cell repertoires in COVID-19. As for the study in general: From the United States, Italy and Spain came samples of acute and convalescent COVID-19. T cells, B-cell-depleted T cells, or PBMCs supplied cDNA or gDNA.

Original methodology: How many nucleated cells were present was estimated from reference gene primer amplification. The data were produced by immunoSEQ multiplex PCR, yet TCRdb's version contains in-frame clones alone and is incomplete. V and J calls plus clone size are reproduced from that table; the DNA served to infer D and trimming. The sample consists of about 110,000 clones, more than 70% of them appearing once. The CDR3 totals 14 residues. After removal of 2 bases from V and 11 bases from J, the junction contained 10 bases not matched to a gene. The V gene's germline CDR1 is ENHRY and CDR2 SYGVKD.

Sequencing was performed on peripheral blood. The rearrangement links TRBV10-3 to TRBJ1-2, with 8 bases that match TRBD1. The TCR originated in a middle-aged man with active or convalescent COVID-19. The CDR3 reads CAISEMGQGARYTF. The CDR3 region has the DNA TGTGCCATCAGTGAGATGGGCCAGGGGGCGAGGTACACCTTC.